This T cell receptor beta chain was documented in a study of shared clonotypes between healthy human individuals. Assay used: immunoSEQ multiplex PCR; TCRdb lists only in-frame clones, some missing. This sample has hundreds of thousands of clones; nearly 95% occur once, and the top ten carry about 24%. Naive CD8 isolation took CD45RO-negative cells positively selected for CCR7 and excluded terminally differentiated effector memory CD45RA+ cells. The sequencing input was naive CD8+ T cells sorted from blood. The source of this sequence is a man aged 25-45 years in good health.

CDR3 loop: CASSNRLAGYNTGELFF. CDR3 in DNA: TGTGCCAGCAGCAACCGACTAGCGGGATACAACACCGGGGAGCTGTTTTTT. This chain uses TRBV11-1 with TRBJ2-2, with 11 nucleotides matching TRBD2. Germline CDR1 reads SGHAT; CDR2 reads FQDESV (reference sequence). This CDR3 comprises 17 residues. Trimming cost V 5 bases and J 2 bases; bases outside gene matches: 7.